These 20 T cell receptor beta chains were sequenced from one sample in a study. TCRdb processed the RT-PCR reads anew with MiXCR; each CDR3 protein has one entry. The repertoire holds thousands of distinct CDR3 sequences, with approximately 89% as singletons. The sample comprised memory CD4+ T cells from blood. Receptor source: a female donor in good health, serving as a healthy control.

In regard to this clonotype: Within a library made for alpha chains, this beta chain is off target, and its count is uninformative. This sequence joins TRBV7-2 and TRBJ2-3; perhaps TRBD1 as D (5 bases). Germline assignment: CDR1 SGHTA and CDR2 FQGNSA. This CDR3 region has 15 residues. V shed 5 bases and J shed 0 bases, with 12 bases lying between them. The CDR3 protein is CASSTGQHSTDTQYF. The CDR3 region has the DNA TGTGCCAGCAGCACAGGACAACATAGCACAGATACGCAGTATTTT.

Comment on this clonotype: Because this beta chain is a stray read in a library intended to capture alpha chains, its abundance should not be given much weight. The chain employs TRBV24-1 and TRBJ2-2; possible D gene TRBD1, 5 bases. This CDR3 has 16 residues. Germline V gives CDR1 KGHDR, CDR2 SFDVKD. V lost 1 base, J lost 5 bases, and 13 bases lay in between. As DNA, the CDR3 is TGTGCCACCAGTGATTTTCGGCAGGGCTGGACCGGGGAGCTGTTTTTT. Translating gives CATSDFRQGWTGELFF.

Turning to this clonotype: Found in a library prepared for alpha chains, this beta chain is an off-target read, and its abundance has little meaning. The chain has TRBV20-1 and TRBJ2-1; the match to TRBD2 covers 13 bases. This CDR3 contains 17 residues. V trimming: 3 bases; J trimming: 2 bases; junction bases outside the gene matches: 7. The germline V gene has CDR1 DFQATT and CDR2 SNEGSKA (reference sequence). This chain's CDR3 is CSARPPGLAGAYNEQFF. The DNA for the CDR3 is TGCAGTGCTAGGCCTCCCGGACTAGCGGGGGCCTACAATGAGCAGTTCTTC.

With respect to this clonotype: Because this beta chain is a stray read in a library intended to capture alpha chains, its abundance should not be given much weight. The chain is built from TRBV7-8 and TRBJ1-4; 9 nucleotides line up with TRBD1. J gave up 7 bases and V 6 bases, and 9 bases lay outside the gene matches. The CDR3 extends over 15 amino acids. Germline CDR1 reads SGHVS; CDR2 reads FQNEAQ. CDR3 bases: TGTGCCAGCAGTCAATGGACAGGGGAGGGTGAAAAACTGTTTTTT. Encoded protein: CASSQWTGEGEKLFF.

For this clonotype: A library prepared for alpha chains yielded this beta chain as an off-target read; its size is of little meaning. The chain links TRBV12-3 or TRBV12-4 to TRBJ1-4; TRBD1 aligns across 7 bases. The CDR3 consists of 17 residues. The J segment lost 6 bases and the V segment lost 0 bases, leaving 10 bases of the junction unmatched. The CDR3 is CASSLAPVRGRDEKLFF. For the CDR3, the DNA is TGTGCCAGCAGTTTAGCGCCGGTAAGGGGGCGCGATGAAAAACTGTTTTTT.

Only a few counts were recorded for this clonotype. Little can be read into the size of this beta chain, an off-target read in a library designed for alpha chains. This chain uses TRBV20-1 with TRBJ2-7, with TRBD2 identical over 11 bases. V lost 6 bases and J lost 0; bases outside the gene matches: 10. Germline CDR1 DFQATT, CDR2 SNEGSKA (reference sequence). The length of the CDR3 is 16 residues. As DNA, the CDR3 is TGCAGTGCCCCCGGGACTAGCGGAGCGAGCTCCTACGAGCAGTACTTC. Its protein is CSAPGTSGASSYEQYF.

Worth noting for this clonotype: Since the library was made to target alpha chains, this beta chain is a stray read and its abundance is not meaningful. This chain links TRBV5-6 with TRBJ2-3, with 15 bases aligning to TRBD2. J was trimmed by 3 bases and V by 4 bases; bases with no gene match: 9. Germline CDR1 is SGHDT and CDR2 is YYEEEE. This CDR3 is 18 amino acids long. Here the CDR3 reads CASSTWTSGRAGTDTQYF. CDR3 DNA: TGTGCCAGCAGCACTTGGACTAGCGGGAGGGCTGGAACAGATACGCAGTATTTT.

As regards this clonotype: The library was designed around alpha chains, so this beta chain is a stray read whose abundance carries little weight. The CDR3 DNA reads as TGTGCCAGCAGTTTTACTGGCAGGGGGCACAATGAGCAGTTCTTC. Its translation: CASSFTGRGHNEQFF. The chain uses TRBV28 and TRBJ2-1; 8 positions agree with TRBD1. The ends lost 3 bases at V and 5 bases at J; junction bases unmatched: 6. The CDR3 contains 15 residues. Germline V gene lookup returns CDR1 MDHEN and CDR2 SYDVKM.

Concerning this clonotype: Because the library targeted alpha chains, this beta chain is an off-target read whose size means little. CDR3 bases: TGCAGCGTTCGCCCGCGGGAACAAGAGACCCAGTACTTC. Amino acid sequence: CSVRPREQETQYF. The J gene is TRBJ2-5, the V gene TRBV29-1; TRBD2 is a possible D gene (6 bases). V lost 5 bases to trimming and J lost 2 bases, with 12 bases between them. The CDR3 covers 13 residues. Germline V CDR1 and CDR2: SQVTM, ANQGSEA.

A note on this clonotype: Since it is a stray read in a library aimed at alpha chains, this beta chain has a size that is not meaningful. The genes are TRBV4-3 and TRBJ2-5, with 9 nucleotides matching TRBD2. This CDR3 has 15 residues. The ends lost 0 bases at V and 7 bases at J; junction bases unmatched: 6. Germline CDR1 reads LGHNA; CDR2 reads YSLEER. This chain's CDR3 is CASSQDGAGGGTQYF. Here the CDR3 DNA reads TGCGCCAGCAGCCAAGATGGAGCGGGAGGTGGGACCCAGTACTTC.

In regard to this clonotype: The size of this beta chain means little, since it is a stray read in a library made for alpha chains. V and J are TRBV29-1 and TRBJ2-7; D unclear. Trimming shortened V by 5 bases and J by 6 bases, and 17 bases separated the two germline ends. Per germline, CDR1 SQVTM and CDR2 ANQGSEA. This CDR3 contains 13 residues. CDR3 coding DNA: TGCAGCGTTTCACGCTCTACATCGACCGAGCAGTACTTC. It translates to CSVSRSTSTEQYF.

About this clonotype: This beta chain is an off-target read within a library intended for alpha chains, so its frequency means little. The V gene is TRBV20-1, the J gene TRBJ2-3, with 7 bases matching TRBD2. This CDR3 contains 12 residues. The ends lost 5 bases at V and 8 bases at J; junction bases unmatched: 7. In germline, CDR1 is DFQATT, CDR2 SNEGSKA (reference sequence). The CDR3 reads CSARLAGGTQYF. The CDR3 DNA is TGCAGTGCTCGACTAGCCGGGGGTACGCAGTATTTT.

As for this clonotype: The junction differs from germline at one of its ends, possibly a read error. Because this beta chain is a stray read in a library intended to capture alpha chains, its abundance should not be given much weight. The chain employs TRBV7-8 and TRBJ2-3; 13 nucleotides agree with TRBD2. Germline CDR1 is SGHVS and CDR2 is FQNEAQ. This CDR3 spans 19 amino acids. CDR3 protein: CASNLLGLAGLLSTDTQYF. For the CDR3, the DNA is TGTGCCAGCAACTTATTGGGACTAGCGGGATTGTTAAGCACAGATACGCAGTATTTT.

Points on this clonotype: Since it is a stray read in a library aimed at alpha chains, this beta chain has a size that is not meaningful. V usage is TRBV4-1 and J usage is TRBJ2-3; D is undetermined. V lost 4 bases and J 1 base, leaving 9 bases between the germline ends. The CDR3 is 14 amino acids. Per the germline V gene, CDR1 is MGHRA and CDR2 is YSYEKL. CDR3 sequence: CASSRAGGTDTQYF. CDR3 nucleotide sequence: TGCGCCAGCAGCCGTGCAGGAGGCACAGATACGCAGTATTTT.

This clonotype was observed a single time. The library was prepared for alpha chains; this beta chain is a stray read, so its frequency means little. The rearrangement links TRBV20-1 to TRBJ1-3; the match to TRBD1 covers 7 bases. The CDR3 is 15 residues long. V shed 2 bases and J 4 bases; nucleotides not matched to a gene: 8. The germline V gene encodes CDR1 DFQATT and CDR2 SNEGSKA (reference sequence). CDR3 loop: CSARHKDRVGNTIYF. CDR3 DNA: TGCAGTGCTAGACACAAAGACAGGGTGGGAAACACCATATATTTT.

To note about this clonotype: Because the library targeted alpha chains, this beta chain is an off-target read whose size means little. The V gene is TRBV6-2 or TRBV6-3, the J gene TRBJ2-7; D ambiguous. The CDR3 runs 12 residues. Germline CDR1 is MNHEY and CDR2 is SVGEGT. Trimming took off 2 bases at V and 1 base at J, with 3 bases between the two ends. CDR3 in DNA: TGTGCCAGCAGTTACCATTCCTACGAGCAGTACTTC. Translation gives CASSYHSYEQYF.

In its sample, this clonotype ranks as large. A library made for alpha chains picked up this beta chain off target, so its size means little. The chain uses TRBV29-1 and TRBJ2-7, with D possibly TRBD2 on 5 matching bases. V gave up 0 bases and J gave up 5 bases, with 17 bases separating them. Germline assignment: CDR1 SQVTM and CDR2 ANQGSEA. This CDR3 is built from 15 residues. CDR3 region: CSVEDQLRGTNEQYF. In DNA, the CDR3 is TGCAGCGTTGAAGATCAGTTACGGGGTACAAACGAGCAGTACTTC.

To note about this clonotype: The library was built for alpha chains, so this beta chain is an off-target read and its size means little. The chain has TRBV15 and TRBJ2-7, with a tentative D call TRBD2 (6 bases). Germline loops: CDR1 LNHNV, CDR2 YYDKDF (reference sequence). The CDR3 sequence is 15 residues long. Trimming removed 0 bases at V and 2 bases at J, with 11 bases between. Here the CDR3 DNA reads TGTGCCACCAGCAGAGATTGGCGGGGTACCTACGAGCAGTACTTC. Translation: CATSRDWRGTYEQYF.

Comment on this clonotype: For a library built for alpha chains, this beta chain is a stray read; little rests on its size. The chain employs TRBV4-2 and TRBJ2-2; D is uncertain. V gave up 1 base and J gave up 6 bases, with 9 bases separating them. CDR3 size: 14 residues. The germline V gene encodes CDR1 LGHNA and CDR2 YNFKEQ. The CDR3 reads CASSQGRLSGELFF. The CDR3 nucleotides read TGTGCCAGCAGCCAAGGACGGCTGTCCGGGGAGCTGTTTTTT.

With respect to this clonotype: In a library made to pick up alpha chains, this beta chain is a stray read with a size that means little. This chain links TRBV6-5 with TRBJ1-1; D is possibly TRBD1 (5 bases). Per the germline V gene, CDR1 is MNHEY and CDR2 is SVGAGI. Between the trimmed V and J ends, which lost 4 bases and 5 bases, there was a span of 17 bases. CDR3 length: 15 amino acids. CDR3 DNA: TGTGCCAGCAGTTCACAGACCCCAGGGTCGACTGAAGCTTTCTTT. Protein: CASSSQTPGSTEAFF.